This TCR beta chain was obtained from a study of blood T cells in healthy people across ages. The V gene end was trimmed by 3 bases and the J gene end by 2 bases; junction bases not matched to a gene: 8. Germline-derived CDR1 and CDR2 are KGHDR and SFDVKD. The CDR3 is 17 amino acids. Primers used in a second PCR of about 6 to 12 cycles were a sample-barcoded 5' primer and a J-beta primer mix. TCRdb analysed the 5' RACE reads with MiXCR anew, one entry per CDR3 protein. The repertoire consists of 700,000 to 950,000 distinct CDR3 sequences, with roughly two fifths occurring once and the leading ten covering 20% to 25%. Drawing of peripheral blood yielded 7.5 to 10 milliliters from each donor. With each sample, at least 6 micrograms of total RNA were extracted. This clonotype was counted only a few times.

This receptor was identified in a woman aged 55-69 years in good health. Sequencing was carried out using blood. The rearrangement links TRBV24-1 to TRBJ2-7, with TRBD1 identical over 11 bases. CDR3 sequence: CATSDTPGQGATYEQYF. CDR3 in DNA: TGTGCCACCAGTGATACCCCCGGACAGGGGGCAACCTACGAGCAGTACTTC.